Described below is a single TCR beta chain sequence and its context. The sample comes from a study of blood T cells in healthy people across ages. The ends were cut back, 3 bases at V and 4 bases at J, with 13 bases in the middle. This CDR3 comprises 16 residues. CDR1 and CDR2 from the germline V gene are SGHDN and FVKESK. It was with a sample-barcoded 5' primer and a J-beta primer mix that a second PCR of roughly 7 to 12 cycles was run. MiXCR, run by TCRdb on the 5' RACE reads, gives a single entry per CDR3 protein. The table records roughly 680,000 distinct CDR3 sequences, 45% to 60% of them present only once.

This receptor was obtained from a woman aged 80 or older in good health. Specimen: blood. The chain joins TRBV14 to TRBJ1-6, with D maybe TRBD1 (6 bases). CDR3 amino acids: CASSQTMDSYNSPLHF. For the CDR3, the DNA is TGTGCCAGCAGCCAGACCATGGACAGTTATAATTCACCCCTCCACTTT. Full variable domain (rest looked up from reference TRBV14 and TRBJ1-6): EAGVTQFPSHSVIEKGQTVTLRCDPISGHDNLYWYRRVMGKEIKFLLHFVKESKQDESGMPNNRFLAERTGGTYSTLKVQPAELEDSGVYFCASSQTMDSYNSPLHFGNGTRLTVT.